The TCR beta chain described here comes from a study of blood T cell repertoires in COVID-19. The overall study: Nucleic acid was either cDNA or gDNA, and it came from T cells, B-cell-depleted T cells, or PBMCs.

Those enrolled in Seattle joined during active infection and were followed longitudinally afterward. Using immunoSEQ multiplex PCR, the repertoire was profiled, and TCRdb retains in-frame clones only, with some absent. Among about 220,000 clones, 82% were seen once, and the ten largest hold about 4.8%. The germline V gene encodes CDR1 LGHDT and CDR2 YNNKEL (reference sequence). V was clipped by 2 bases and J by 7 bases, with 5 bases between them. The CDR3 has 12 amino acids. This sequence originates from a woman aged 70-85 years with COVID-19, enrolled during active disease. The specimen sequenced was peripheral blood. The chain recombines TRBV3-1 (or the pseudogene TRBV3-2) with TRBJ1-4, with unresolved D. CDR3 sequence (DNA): TGTGCCAGCAGCCAATATTCTGAAAAACTGTTTTTT. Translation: CASSQYSEKLFF.